This T cell receptor beta chain was sequenced for a study of identical twins. Overall study results and limits: The authors noted that invariant MAIT and iNKT cells could partly confound zero-insertion analyses. While abundant cord blood beta clonotypes carried fewer insertions, memory repertoires showed no such pattern.

Healthy Caucasians supplied all donations. This CDR3 is built from 12 residues. V was clipped by 3 bases and J by 10 bases, with 10 bases between them. Many counts were recorded for this clonotype. What it recognizes is unknown. MiXCR was run by TCRdb on the 5' RACE reads, yielding one entry per CDR3 protein. The sample shows a few hundred thousand distinct CDR3 sequences, approximately 8.5% of them seen only once. These data also formed part of another study, on yellow fever vaccine responses in identical twins.

The source of this sequence is a woman aged 18-29 years in good health. V is TRBV12-3 or TRBV12-4 and J is TRBJ2-1; D call uncertain. The sample consisted of memory (CD45RO+) T cells sorted from blood. The CDR3 DNA follows: TGTGCCAGCAGTTTTATGATAGGGGAGCAGTTCTTC. Translated, it gives CASSFMIGEQFF.